The present T cell receptor (beta chain) was sequenced within a study of shared clonotypes between healthy human individuals. The germline V and J ends were trimmed by 4 bases and 2 bases, with 8 bases remaining between them. Per germline, CDR1 SNHLY and CDR2 FYNNEI. The CDR3 extends over 14 amino acids. Data came from immunoSEQ multiplex PCR; TCRdb stores just in-frame clones and leaves some out. The sample lists roughly 480,000 clones; around three quarters were seen once. Of note for this clone: Different DNA sequences within this sample yield the same CDR3.

The sequencing input was PBMCs. This clonotype originated in a woman aged 35 to 49 in good health. Some clones in this sample may be carry-over from other donors' samples. The chain carries TRBV2 and TRBJ2-2, with D unresolved. The chain's CDR3 is CASSGTVNTGELFF. CDR3 coding DNA: TGTGCCAGCAGTGGGACCGTCAACACCGGGGAGCTGTTTTTT.